Presented here are 16 T cell receptor beta chains from one specimen sequenced in a study of T cells in Graves' hyperthyroidism and ophthalmopathy. TCR beta CDR3 sequences were amplified from RNA transcripts. Initially, a first-round RT-PCR of the TCR CDR3 employed the HTBI primer set. TCRdb ran MiXCR on the multiplex PCR reads and lists one entry per CDR3 protein. The sample lists about 250,000 distinct CDR3 sequences, 13% to 15% occurring once. The sample comprised blood. All receptors derive from a woman between 45 and 65 years old with Graves' hyperthyroidism that later progressed to Graves' ophthalmopathy.

In its sample, this clonotype was seen many times. CDR3 in DNA: TGCGCCAGCAGTGCCGGGTGGTTCTACGAGCAGTACTTC. Encoded protein: CASSAGWFYEQYF. The rearrangement joins TRBV10-2 to TRBJ2-7; D not certain. Germline V gene sequence: CDR1 WSHSY, CDR2 SAAADI. This CDR3 comprises 13 residues. Trimming pared 4 bases from V and 3 bases from J, leaving 10 bases between.

The V and J genes are TRBV7-9 and TRBJ2-7, with D tentatively TRBD1 (6 bases). CDR3 length: 18 residues. The germline V gene has CDR1 SEHNR and CDR2 FQNEAQ (reference sequence). V was shortened by 5 bases and J by 0 bases, with 23 bases between the two germline ends. The CDR3 DNA reads as TGTGCCAGCAGCCCGAGAGGGGGTGCGGACTTCAGCTCCTACGAGCAGTACTTC. Translated, it gives CASSPRGGADFSSYEQYF.

This clonotype was counted many times. This chain joins TRBV20-1 and TRBJ2-7; D is uncertain. The CDR3 extends over 15 amino acids. V lost 4 bases, J lost 0 bases, and 16 bases lay in between. Germline CDR1 is DFQATT and CDR2 is SNEGSKA (reference sequence). CDR3 nucleotide sequence: TGCAGTGCTAACCCTCCCAGGCACCTCTCCTACGAGCAGTACTTC. Translating gives CSANPPRHLSYEQYF.

V usage is TRBV5-6 and J usage is TRBJ2-1; D gene unclear. The CDR3 has 12 amino acids. Trimming took 0 bases from V and 9 from J, leaving 7 bases between them. CDR1 SGHDT and CDR2 YYEEEE come from the germline V gene. CDR3 loop: CASSLAQIEQFF. CDR3 in DNA: TGTGCCAGCAGCTTGGCCCAGATTGAGCAGTTCTTC.

This clonotype was seen many times. This chain connects TRBV6-1 to TRBJ1-1, with D possibly TRBD1 on 6 matching bases. CDR3 length equals 14 residues. The V gene's germline CDR1 is MNHNS and CDR2 SASEGT. V was cut by 6 bases and J by 6 bases, with 17 bases left in between. The CDR3 coding sequence is TGTGCCAGCAGAGCCGGGACATTTGCTTCTGAAGCTTTCTTT. Translated: CASRAGTFASEAFF.

This clonotype was counted many times. The J gene is TRBJ2-7, the V gene TRBV18; 7 bases agree with TRBD2. Germline lookup yields CDR1 KGHSH and CDR2 LQKENI. The CDR3 loop spans 17 amino acids. Trimming took 6 bases from V and 5 from J; bases not matched to a gene: 19. The DNA for the CDR3 is TGTGCCAGCTCCGGGTCAGCGGGAATAGGCCCTTCGAACGAGCAGTACTTC. Its translation: CASSGSAGIGPSNEQYF.

This clonotype was seen at least ten times. The CDR3 spells CAWSAPPEKYEQYF. CDR3 nucleotide sequence: TGTGCCTGGAGTGCACCGCCCGAAAAGTACGAGCAGTACTTC. This chain uses TRBV30 with TRBJ2-7; no clear D. The CDR3 is 14 residues long. The germline V gene has CDR1 GTSNPN and CDR2 SVGIG (reference sequence). Trimming pared 1 base from V and 4 bases from J, leaving 14 bases between. Looking up the rest from reference TRBV30 and TRBJ2-7 gives the full variable domain: SQTIHQWPATLVQPVGSPLSLECTVEGTSNPNLYWYRQAAGRGLQLLFYSVGIGQISSEVPQNLSASRPQDRQFILSSKKLLLSDSGFYLCAWSAPPEKYEQYFGPGTRLTVT.

This clonotype was picked up many times. This chain connects TRBV5-6 to TRBJ2-1, with 9 bases identical to TRBD1. The germline CDR1 and CDR2 sequences are SGHDT and YYEEEE. The ends lost 0 bases at V and 9 bases at J; junction bases unmatched: 7. The CDR3 is 15 amino acids. CDR3 nucleotide sequence: TGTGCCAGCAGCTTGGCCGGGACAGGGATCCTTGAGCAGTTCTTC. This codes for CASSLAGTGILEQFF.

The chain couples TRBV20-1 to TRBJ1-2; the D gene is possibly TRBD1 (5 bases). Deletions cut 2 bases from V and 4 bases from J, with 17 bases between. The CDR3 has 15 amino acids. CDR1 is DFQATT, CDR2 SNEGSKA, per germline (reference sequence). CDR3 DNA: TGCAGTGCTAGACCCGGGACTAGCGGGAGCTATGGCTACACCTTC. It is translated as CSARPGTSGSYGYTF.

In this sample, this clonotype turned up many times. This sequence joins TRBV2 and TRBJ2-1; 13 nucleotides match TRBD2. Trimming took 5 bases from V and 2 from J; bases not matched to a gene: 12. The CDR3 consists of 19 residues. Germline V gene lookup returns CDR1 SNHLY and CDR2 FYNNEI. The CDR3 coding sequence is TGTGCCAGCAGTACTATATCCGGGACTAGCGGGATTACCTACAATGAGCAGTTCTTC. Its protein is CASSTISGTSGITYNEQFF.

Many counts were recorded for this clonotype. The chain uses TRBV14 and TRBJ1-5, with 9 bases matching TRBD1. J lost 7 bases, V lost 1 base, and 5 bases had no gene match. This CDR3 is 15 amino acids long. Germline lookup yields CDR1 SGHDN and CDR2 FVKESK. The CDR3 coding sequence is TGTGCCAGCAGCCAAGCAGGGACAGGGCAACAGCCCCAGCATTTT. Translated: CASSQAGTGQQPQHF.

On this clonotype itself: Sequence at one end of the junction differs from germline and may be a read error. The chain couples TRBV7-7 to TRBJ2-3; D is ambiguous. The CDR3 runs to 13 residues. Germline V gives CDR1 SSHAT, CDR2 FNYEAQ (reference sequence). The CDR3 nucleotides read TGTGCTAGCAGTCAGGCCCGCACAGATACGCAGTATTTT. This sequence encodes CASSQARTDTQYF.

At least ten counts were recorded for this clonotype. The V and J genes are TRBV20-1 and TRBJ2-3; a possible D gene is TRBD2 (5 bases). Germline CDR1 is DFQATT and CDR2 is SNEGSKA (reference sequence). Trimming removed 0 bases from V and 2 bases from J, with 12 bases in between. The CDR3 totals 15 residues. CDR3 DNA sequence: TGCAGTGCTAGAGAAGGGAGTCAAATCACAGATACGCAGTATTTT. This translates into CSAREGSQITDTQYF.

A remark on this clonotype: A much larger clonotype is one base distant, so this may be a read error. The chain recombines TRBV29-1 with TRBJ1-1; tentative D call: TRBD1 (6 bases). CDR3 length equals 13 residues. Germline V CDR1 and CDR2: SQVTM, ANQGSEA. Trimming cost V 7 bases and J 4 bases, with 16 bases left between them. CDR3 DNA: TGCAGCGCCGGGGGCAGGGTCGGCACTGAAGCTTTCTTT. Translated: CSAGGRVGTEAFF.

This clonotype was detected ten times or more. The V and J genes are TRBV27 and TRBJ2-6, with TRBD1 as a possible D gene (6 bases). The germline V gene encodes CDR1 MNHEY and CDR2 SMNVEV (reference sequence). This CDR3 has 17 residues. V lost 0 bases and J lost 0, with 9 bases in between. The CDR3 here is CASSLSTGLSGANVLTF. CDR3 sequence (DNA): TGTGCCAGCAGTTTATCAACAGGGCTCTCTGGGGCCAACGTCCTGACTTTC.

This clonotype appeared a single time. The chain recombines TRBV14 with TRBJ2-2; TRBD1 matches at 9 bases. The CDR3 contains 14 residues. Trimming at V came to 3 bases and at J to 6 bases, leaving 2 bases not matched to a gene. Germline CDR1 SGHDN, CDR2 FVKESK. The CDR3 DNA reads as TGTGCCAGCAGCCATAGGACAGGGGCCGGGGAGCTGTTTTTT. Encoded protein: CASSHRTGAGELFF.